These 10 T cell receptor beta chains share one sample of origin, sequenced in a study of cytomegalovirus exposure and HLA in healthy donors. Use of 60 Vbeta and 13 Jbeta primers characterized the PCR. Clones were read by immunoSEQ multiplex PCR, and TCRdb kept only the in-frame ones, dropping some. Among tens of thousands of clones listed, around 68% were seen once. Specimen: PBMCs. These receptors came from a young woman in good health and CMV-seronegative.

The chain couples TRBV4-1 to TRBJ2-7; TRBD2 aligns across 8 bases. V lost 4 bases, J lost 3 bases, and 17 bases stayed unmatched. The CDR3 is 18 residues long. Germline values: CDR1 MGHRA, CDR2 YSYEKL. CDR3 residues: CASSLHFEASGGGYEQYF. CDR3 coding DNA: TGCGCCAGCAGCCTCCATTTCGAAGCGAGCGGGGGTGGCTACGAGCAGTACTTC.

As DNA, the CDR3 is TGCAGCGGGATACCACAGTCGATCAATGAGCAGTTCTTC. Its translation is CSGIPQSINEQFF. This chain uses TRBV29-1 with TRBJ2-1; D is uncertain. With 7 bases removed from V and 6 bases from J, the gap between germline ends came to 16 bases. This CDR3 spans 13 amino acids. Germline CDR1 SQVTM, CDR2 ANQGSEA.

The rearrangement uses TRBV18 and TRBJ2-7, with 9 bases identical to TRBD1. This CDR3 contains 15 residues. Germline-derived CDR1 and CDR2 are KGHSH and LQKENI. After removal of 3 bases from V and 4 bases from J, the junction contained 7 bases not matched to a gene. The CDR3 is CASSPVDRGAYEQYF. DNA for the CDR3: TGTGCCAGCTCACCGGTTGACAGGGGGGCGTACGAGCAGTACTTC.

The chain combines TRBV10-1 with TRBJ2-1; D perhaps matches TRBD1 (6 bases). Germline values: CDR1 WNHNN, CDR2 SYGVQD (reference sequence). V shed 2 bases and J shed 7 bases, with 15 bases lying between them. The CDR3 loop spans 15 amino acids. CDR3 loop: CASSEAGATANEQFF. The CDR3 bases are TGCGCCAGCAGTGAGGCAGGGGCGACTGCTAATGAGCAGTTCTTC.

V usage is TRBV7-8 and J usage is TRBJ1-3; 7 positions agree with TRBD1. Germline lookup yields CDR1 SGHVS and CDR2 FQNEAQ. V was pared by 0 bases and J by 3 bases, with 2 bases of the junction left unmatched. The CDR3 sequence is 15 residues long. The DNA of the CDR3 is TGTGCCAGCAGCTTAGCCTCAGGGGGTGGAAACACCATATATTTT. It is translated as CASSLASGGGNTIYF.

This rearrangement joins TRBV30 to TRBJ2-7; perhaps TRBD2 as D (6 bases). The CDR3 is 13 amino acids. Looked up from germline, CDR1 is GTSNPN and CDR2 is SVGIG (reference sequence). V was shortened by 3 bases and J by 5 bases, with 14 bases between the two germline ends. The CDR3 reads CAWSDPGGDEQYF. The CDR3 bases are TGTGCCTGGAGCGACCCGGGCGGGGACGAGCAGTACTTC.

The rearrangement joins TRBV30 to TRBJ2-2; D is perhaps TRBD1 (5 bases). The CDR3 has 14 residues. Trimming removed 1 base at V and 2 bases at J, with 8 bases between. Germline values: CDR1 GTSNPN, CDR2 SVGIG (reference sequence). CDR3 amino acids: CAWSEDTNTGELFF. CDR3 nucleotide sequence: TGTGCCTGGAGTGAGGACACTAACACCGGGGAGCTGTTTTTT.

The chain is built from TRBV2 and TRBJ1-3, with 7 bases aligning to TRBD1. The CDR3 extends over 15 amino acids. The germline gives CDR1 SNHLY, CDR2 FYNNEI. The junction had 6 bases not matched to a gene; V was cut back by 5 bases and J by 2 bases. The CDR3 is CASSRQGLAGNTIYF. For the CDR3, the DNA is TGTGCCAGCAGTCGACAGGGATTGGCTGGAAACACCATATATTTT.

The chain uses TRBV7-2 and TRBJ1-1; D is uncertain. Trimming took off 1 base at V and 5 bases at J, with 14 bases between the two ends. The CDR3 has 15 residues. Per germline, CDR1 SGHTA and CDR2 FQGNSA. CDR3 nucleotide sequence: TGTGCCAGCAGCTTAGAAGCGGGCTATGGAACTGAAGCTTTCTTT. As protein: CASSLEAGYGTEAFF.

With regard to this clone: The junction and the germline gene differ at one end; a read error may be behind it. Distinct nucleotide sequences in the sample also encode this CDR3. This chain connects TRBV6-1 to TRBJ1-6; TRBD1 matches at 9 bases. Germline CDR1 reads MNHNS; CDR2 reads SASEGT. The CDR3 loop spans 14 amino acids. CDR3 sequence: CASGTGKDNSPLHF. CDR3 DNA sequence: TGTGCCAGCGGGACAGGGAAGGATAATTCCCCCCTCCACTTT.